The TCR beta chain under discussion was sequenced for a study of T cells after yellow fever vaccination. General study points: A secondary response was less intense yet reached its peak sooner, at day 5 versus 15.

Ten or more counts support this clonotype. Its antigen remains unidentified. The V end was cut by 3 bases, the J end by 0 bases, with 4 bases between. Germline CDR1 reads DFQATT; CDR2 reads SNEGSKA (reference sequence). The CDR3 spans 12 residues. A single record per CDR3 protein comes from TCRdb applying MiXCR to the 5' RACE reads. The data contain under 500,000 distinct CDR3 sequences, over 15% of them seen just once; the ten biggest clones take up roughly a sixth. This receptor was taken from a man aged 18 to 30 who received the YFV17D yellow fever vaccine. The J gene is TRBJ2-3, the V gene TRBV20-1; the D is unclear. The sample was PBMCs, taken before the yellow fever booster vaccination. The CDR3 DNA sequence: TGCAGTGCTAGGGGTAGCACAGATACGCAGTATTTT. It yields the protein CSARGSTDTQYF.